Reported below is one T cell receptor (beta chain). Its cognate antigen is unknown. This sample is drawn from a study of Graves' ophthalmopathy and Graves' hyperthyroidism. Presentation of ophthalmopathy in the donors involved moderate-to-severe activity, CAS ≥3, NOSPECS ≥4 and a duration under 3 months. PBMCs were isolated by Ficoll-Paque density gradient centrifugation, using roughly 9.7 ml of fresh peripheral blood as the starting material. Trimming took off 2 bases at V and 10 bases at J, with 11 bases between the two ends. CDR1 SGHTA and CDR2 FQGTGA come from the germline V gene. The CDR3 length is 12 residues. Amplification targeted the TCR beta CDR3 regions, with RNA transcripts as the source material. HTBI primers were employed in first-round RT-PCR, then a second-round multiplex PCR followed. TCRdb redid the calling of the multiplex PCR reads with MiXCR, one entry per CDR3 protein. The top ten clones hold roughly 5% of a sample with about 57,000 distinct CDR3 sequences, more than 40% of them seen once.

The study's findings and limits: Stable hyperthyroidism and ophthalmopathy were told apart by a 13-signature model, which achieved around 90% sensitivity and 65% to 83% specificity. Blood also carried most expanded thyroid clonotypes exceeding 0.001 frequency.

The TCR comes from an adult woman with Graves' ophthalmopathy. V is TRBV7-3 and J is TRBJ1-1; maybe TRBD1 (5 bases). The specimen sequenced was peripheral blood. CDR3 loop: CASSLGASTAFF. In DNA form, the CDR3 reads TGTGCCAGCAGCTTAGGGGCGTCCACAGCTTTCTTT.